Below, 7 T cell receptor beta chains from the same sample are listed, as sequenced in a study of T cell responses to AZD1222 COVID-19 vaccine. Sequencing used immunoSEQ multiplex PCR; TCRdb keeps in-frame clones, though not all of them. There are roughly 110,000 clones in the sample; around nine tenths occur only once, and roughly 6% lies in the top ten. Material: peripheral blood, obtained 28 days after the second AZD1222 dose. These receptors were obtained from an adult who received the AZD1222 COVID-19 vaccine.

The chain has TRBV5-6 and TRBJ1-2; the D is unclear. V was clipped by 0 bases and J by 0 bases, with 9 bases between them. CDR3 length: 15 amino acids. The germline CDR1 and CDR2 sequences are SGHDT and YYEEEE. The CDR3 sequence is CASSLVSAANYGYTF. The CDR3 coding sequence is TGTGCCAGCAGCTTGGTGTCAGCGGCTAACTATGGCTACACCTTC.

The V and J genes are TRBV27 and TRBJ2-2; possibly TRBD1 or TRBD2 for D (5 bases each). Trimming shortened V by 5 bases and J by 1 base, and 8 bases separated the two germline ends. The germline CDR1 and CDR2 sequences are MNHEY and SMNVEV (reference sequence). This CDR3 is built from 14 residues. CDR3 amino acids: CASSRDENTGELFF. The CDR3, as DNA: TGTGCCAGCAGTCGGGACGAGAACACCGGGGAGCTGTTTTTT.

The chain is built from TRBV3-1 (or the pseudogene TRBV3-2) and TRBJ2-1, with TRBD2 matching over 8 bases. The V gene end was trimmed by 0 bases and the J gene end by 8 bases; junction bases not matched to a gene: 9. CDR3 length: 16 residues. Germline loops: CDR1 LGHDT, CDR2 YNNKEL (reference sequence). The CDR3 region has the DNA TGTGCCAGCAGCCAAGAAGGACGGGGGGGCAACGATGAGCAGTTCTTC. Translated, it gives CASSQEGRGGNDEQFF.

V gene TRBV5-4 combines with J gene TRBJ1-3; TRBD1 matches 7 bases. This CDR3 comprises 15 residues. The V gene's germline CDR1 is SGHNT and CDR2 YYREEE (reference sequence). Trimming took 0 bases from V and 3 from J; bases not matched to a gene: 3. CDR3 coding DNA: TGTGCCAGCAGCTTGGACACAGGGGTTGGAAACACCATATATTTT. Its translation is CASSLDTGVGNTIYF.

The chain joins TRBV18 to TRBJ2-7; 10 bases match TRBD2. Germline CDR1 reads KGHSH; CDR2 reads LQKENI. CDR3 size: 15 residues. The J segment lost 2 bases and the V segment lost 2 bases, leaving 3 bases of the junction unmatched. CDR3 sequence: CASSPRTSGAYEQYF. In DNA, the CDR3 is TGTGCCAGCTCACCAAGGACTAGCGGAGCCTACGAGCAGTACTTC. Variable domain in full (rest from reference TRBV18 and TRBJ2-7): NAGVMQNPRHLVRRRGQEARLRCSPMKGHSHVYWYRQLPEEGLKFMVYLQKENIIDESGMPKERFSAEFPKEGPSILRIQQVVRGDSAAYFCASSPRTSGAYEQYFGPGTRLTVT.

The chain has TRBV3-1 (or the pseudogene TRBV3-2) and TRBJ2-3; TRBD2 aligns across 8 bases. The germline CDR1 and CDR2 sequences are LGHDT and YNNKEL (reference sequence). V dropped 0 bases and J dropped 4; count of bases not matched to a gene: 9. The CDR3 totals 17 residues. In DNA, the CDR3 is TGTGCCAGCAGCCAAGAGGCTAGCGGGCTGTCCGCAGATACGCAGTATTTT. Translating it yields CASSQEASGLSADTQYF.

This clone was seen a single time. The V call is TRBV5-1, the J call TRBJ2-7, with D tentatively TRBD1 (5 bases). This CDR3 contains 15 residues. Germline V CDR1 and CDR2: SGHRS, YFSETQ. Trimming took off 5 bases at V and 1 base at J, with 16 bases between the two ends. The DNA of the CDR3 is TGCGCCAGCAGTCAAAGACAGACCCCATCCTACGAGCAGTACTTC. This sequence encodes CASSQRQTPSYEQYF.